Listed below are T cell receptor beta chains from one sample, sequenced in a study of cytomegalovirus exposure and HLA in healthy donors. This table comes from immunoSEQ multiplex PCR, and its TCRdb copy is limited to in-frame clones, with some not included. The sample has approximately 170,000 clones; approximately 80% are singletons. Sequencing was carried out using PBMCs. The receptor source for this set is a woman aged 18 to 35 in good health and CMV-seronegative. The CDR3 runs from the conserved cysteine through the conserved F or W. The order of the fields is clone size, J gene, V gene, D gene, CDR3 protein, CDR3 DNA. A D gene is named only where the DNA matches it firmly. Expanded clones are given a class, and other clones once, few, many or no size at all.

>NA|TRBJ2-3|TRBV12-5|TRBD2
CASGVAGGPGDTQYF
TGTGCTAGTGGTGTAGCGGGAGGGCCGGGAGATACGCAGTATTTT
>NA|TRBJ1-1|TRBV4-2|NA
CASSGERNTEAFF
TGTGCCAGCAGCGGAGAAAGGAACACTGAAGCTTTCTTT
>NA|TRBJ2-7|TRBV28|NA
CASSAAEPYEQYF
TGTGCCAGCAGTGCTGCGGAACCCTACGAGCAGTACTTC
>once|TRBJ2-7|TRBV28|NA
CASSYGSYEQYF
TGTGCCAGCAGTTACGGCTCCTACGAGCAGTACTTC
>NA|TRBJ2-7|TRBV7-3|TRBD1
CASSLGTGATYEQYF
TGTGCCAGCAGCCTAGGGACAGGGGCAACCTACGAGCAGTACTTC
>NA|TRBJ2-1|TRBV11-2|TRBD2
CASSLEGLVFNEQFF
TGTGCCAGCAGCTTAGAGGGACTAGTGTTCAATGAGCAGTTCTTC
>NA|TRBJ2-7|TRBV13|NA
CASSFSGSSYEQYF
TGTGCCAGCAGCTTTAGCGGTAGCTCCTACGAGCAGTACTTC
>NA|TRBJ2-3|TRBV5-8|NA
CASSSFFHTQYF
TGTGCCAGCAGCTCGTTCTTTCATACGCAGTATTTT
>NA|TRBJ2-2|TRBV7-3|NA
CASSPSGACTGELFF
TGTGCCAGCAGCCCCTCAGGGGCGTGCACCGGGGAGCTGTTTTTT
>NA|TRBJ2-3|TRBV21-1|NA
CASSKKTSGRTDTQYF
TGTGCCAGCAGCAAAAAGACTAGCGGACGCACAGATACGCAGTATTTT
>once|TRBJ2-7|TRBV7-9|TRBD2
CASSPGLAGTYEQYF
TGTGCCAGCAGCCCGGGACTAGCGGGAACCTACGAGCAGTACTTC
>NA|TRBJ2-1|TRBV7-9|TRBD2
CASSLPPSGNNEQFF
TGTGCCAGCAGCTTACCCCCTAGCGGGAACAATGAGCAGTTCTTC
>few|TRBJ2-1|TRBV28|TRBD2
CASQGVEAGTGGRKFF
TGTGCCAGCCAAGGGGTGGAAGCAGGAACGGGGGGGAGGAAGTTCTTC
>NA|TRBJ2-2|TRBV19|NA
CASSIVRRVAGELFF
TGTGCCAGTAGTATAGTACGCAGGGTGGCCGGGGAGCTGTTTTTT
>NA|TRBJ2-5|TRBV5-4|TRBD2
CASSSRGVETQYF
TGTGCCAGCAGCTCTCGGGGGGTGGAGACCCAGTACTTC
>once|TRBJ2-7|TRBV7-9|TRBD2
CASSRLPTSGRAYEQYF
TGTGCCAGCAGCCGCTTACCGACTAGCGGAAGGGCCTACGAGCAGTACTTC
>NA|TRBJ2-3|TRBV6-5|TRBD2
CASSSLAGGADTQYF
TGTGCCAGCAGTTCCTTAGCGGGGGGGGCAGATACGCAGTATTTT
>once|TRBJ2-7|TRBV6-5|NA
CASTTLGYEQYF
TGTGCCAGCACCACACTAGGCTACGAGCAGTACTTC
>NA|TRBJ2-5|TRBV5-1|NA
CASRKNLEGGRETQYF
TGCGCCAGCAGAAAAAATCTAGAGGGCGGCAGGGAGACCCAGTACTTC
>NA|TRBJ2-2|TRBV19|TRBD2
CASRPGLAGGKDTGELFF
TGTGCCAGTCGACCGGGACTAGCGGGAGGGAAGGACACCGGGGAGCTGTTTTTT
>NA|TRBJ2-7|TRBV27|TRBD2
CAAGGAPDEQYF
TGTGCCGCGGGGGGGGCTCCGGACGAGCAGTACTTC
>NA|TRBJ1-1|TRBV19|NA
CASSIASFDTEAFF
TGTGCCAGTAGTATAGCGTCTTTCGACACTGAAGCTTTCTTT
>NA|TRBJ2-2|TRBV7-2|NA
CASSLRSRPGELFF
TGTGCCAGCAGCTTAAGGAGCCGCCCCGGGGAGCTGTTTTTT
>NA|TRBJ1-2|TRBV4-2|NA
CASSQEPGANYGYTF
TGTGCCAGCAGCCAAGAACCGGGTGCTAACTATGGCTACACCTTC
>NA|TRBJ1-5|TRBV19|NA
CASIGFGRDSYQPQHF
TGTGCCAGTATAGGCTTTGGACGGGATTCGTATCAGCCCCAGCATTTT
>NA|TRBJ1-1|TRBV20-1|NA
CSASRSFF
TGCAGTGCGTCTCGTTCGTTCTTT